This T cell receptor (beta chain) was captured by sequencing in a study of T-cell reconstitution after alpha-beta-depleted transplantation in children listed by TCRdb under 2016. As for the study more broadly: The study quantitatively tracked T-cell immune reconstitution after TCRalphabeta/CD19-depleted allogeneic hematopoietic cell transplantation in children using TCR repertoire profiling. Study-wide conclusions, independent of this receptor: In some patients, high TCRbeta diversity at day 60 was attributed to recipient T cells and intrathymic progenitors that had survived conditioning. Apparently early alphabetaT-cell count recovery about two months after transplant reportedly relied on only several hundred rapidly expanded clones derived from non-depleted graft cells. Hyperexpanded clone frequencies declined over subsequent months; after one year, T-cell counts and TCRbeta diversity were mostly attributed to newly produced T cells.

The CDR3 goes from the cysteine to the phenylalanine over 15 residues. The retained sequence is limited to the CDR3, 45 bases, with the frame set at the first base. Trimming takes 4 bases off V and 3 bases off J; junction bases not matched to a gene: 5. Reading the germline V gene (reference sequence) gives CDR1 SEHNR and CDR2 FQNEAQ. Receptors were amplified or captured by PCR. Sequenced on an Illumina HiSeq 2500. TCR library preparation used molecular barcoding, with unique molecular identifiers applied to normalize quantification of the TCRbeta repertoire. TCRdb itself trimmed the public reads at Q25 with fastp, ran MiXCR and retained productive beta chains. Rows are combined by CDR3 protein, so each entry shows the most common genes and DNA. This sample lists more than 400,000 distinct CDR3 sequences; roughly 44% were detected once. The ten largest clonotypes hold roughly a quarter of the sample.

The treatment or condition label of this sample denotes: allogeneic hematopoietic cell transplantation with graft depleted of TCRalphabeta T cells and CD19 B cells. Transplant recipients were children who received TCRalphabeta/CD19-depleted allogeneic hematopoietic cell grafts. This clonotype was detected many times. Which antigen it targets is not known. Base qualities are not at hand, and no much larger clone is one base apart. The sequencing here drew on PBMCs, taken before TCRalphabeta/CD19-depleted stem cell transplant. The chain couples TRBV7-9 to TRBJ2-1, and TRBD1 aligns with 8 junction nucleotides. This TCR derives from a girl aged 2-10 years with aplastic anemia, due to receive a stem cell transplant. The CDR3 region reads CASSSGGAHYNEQFF. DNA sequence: TGTGCCAGCAGCTCAGGGGGCGCCCACTACAATGAGCAGTTCTTC.